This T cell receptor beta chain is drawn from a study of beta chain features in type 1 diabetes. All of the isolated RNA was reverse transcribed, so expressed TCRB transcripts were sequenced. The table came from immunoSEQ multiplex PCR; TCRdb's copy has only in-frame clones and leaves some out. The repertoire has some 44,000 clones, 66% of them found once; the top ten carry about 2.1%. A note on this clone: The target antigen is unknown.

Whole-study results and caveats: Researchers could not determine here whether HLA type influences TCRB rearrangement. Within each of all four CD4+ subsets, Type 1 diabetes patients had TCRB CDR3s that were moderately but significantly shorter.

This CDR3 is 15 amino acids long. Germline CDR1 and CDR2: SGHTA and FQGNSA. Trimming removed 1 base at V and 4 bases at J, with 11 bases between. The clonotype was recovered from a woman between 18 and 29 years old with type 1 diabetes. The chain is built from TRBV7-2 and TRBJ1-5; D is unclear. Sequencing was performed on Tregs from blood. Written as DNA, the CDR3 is TGTGCCAGCAGCTTAGGCGCCAATCCTAATCAGCCCCAGCATTTT. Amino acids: CASSLGANPNQPQHF.